Listed below are T cell receptor beta chains from one sample, sequenced in a study of OX40 agonist ivuxolimab in advanced cancers. Repertoires were generated with immunoSEQ multiplex PCR, while TCRdb's copy carries only in-frame clones and drops some. Among some 63,000 clones listed, roughly 84% were seen once. The specimen was CD4+ or CD8+ T cells sorted from blood, collected in a trial of the OX40 agonist ivuxolimab. Source of these receptors: an adult with an advanced solid tumor such as melanoma, head and neck, liver or kidney cancer. CDR3s include the opening cysteine and the closing phenylalanine or tryptophan. D genes are given only for firm matches. The size entry is marked missing in some rows and otherwise reads once, few, many or a size class.

J gene: TRBJ1-1; V gene: TRBV9; D gene: -; clone size: once; CDR3 protein: CASSGTWVNTEAFF; CDR3 DNA: TGTGCCAGCAGCGGGACATGGGTTAACACTGAAGCTTTCTTT
J gene: TRBJ2-3; V gene: TRBV29-1; D gene: TRBD2; clone size: once; CDR3 protein: CSAAKFSGGDTDTQYF; CDR3 DNA: TGCAGCGCTGCTAAATTTAGCGGGGGGGACACAGATACGCAGTATTTT
J gene: TRBJ2-7; V gene: TRBV7-9; D gene: -; clone size: -; CDR3 protein: CASRQGEHEQYF; CDR3 DNA: TGTGCCAGCAGACAAGGGGAGCACGAGCAGTACTTC
J gene: TRBJ1-2; V gene: TRBV5-1; D gene: TRBD1; clone size: -; CDR3 protein: CASSATGGSYGYTF; CDR3 DNA: TGCGCCAGCAGTGCTACAGGGGGTTCCTATGGCTACACCTTC
J gene: TRBJ2-2; V gene: TRBV4-1; D gene: TRBD1; clone size: -; CDR3 protein: CASSPGTGLNTGELFF; CDR3 DNA: TGCGCCAGCAGCCCAGGGACAGGGTTGAATACCGGGGAGCTGTTTTTT
J gene: TRBJ2-2; V gene: TRBV19; D gene: -; clone size: -; CDR3 protein: CASSFNLIGELFF; CDR3 DNA: TGTGCCAGTAGTTTCAATCTAATCGGGGAGCTGTTTTTT
J gene: TRBJ2-5; V gene: TRBV28; D gene: -; clone size: few; CDR3 protein: CASSLAGDGETQYF; CDR3 DNA: TGTGCCAGCAGTTTAGCAGGGGATGGGGAGACCCAGTACTTC
J gene: TRBJ2-7; V gene: TRBV18; D gene: -; clone size: -; CDR3 protein: CASSHNYEQYF; CDR3 DNA: TGTGCCAGCTCACATAACTACGAGCAGTACTTC
J gene: TRBJ2-1; V gene: TRBV29-1; D gene: TRBD2; clone size: few; CDR3 protein: CSVEAGSGSRYEQFF; CDR3 DNA: TGCAGCGTTGAGGCCGGTAGCGGGAGTAGGTATGAGCAGTTCTTC
J gene: TRBJ2-7; V gene: TRBV5-1; D gene: -; clone size: -; CDR3 protein: CASSLADGGSEQYF; CDR3 DNA: TGCGCCAGCAGCTTGGCCGATGGAGGGTCCGAGCAGTACTTC
J gene: TRBJ2-5; V gene: TRBV14; D gene: -; clone size: -; CDR3 protein: CASSTRDPSLETQYF; CDR3 DNA: TGTGCCAGCAGCACCCGGGATCCGAGTTTAGAGACCCAGTACTTC